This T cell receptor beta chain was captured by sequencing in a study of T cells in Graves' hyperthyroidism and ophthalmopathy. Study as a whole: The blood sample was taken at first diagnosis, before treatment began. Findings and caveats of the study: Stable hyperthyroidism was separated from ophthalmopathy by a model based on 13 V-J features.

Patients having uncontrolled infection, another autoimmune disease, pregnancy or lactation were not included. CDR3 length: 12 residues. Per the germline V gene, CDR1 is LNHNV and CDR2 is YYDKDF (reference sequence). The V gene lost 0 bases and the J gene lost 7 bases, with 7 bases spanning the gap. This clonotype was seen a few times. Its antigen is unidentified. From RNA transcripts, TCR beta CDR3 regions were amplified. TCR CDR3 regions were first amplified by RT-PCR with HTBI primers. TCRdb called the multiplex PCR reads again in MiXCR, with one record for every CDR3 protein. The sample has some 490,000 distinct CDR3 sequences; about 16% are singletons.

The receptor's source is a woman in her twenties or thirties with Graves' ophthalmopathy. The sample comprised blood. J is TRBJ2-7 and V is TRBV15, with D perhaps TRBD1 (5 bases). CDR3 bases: TGTGCCACCAGCAGAGAAGGGGTAGAGCAGTACTTC. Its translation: CATSREGVEQYF.